The 17 T cell receptor beta chains given below trace back to one sample, sequenced in a study of T-cell reconstitution after alpha-beta-depleted transplantation in children. It was with unique molecular identifiers that the TCRbeta library was prepared. From the PCR reads, TCRdb called clonotypes with MiXCR, one entry per CDR3 protein. The repertoire holds nearly 400,000 distinct CDR3 sequences, with over 20% as singletons. The specimen was PBMCs from the stem cell graft donor, collected from the stem cell graft. The receptors originated from a human donor who donated a stem cell graft to a child with acute myeloid leukemia.

The chain combines TRBV6-6 with TRBJ1-5; possibly TRBD1 for D (5 bases). Trimming removed 2 bases from V and 5 bases from J, with 7 bases in between. Germline CDR1 is MNHNY and CDR2 is SVGAGI (reference sequence). The CDR3 has 13 residues. Written as DNA, the CDR3 is TGTGCCAGCAGTTACATGGGGGATCAGCCCCAGCATTTT. Protein: CASSYMGDQPQHF.

This clonotype was picked up a small number of times. V usage is TRBV7-9 and J usage is TRBJ2-7; D call uncertain. V lost 1 base and J lost 7, with 11 bases in between. The CDR3 extends over 13 amino acids. Germline V gene sequence: CDR1 SEHNR, CDR2 FQNEAQ (reference sequence). The CDR3 DNA is TGTGCCAGCAGCTTAGACGGAAAGTGGGAGCAGTACTTC. It yields the protein CASSLDGKWEQYF.

This clonotype was detected only a few times. The rearrangement joins TRBV7-9 to TRBJ1-1; 7 nucleotides agree with TRBD1. This CDR3 contains 11 residues. The V and J ends lost 5 bases and 11 bases, in that order; junction bases with no gene match: 5. CDR1 is SEHNR and CDR2 is FQNEAQ in the germline V gene (reference sequence). CDR3: CASSGTGVAFF. The CDR3 DNA is TGTGCCAGCAGCGGCACAGGGGTTGCTTTCTTT.

This clonotype has just a few counts. This rearrangement joins TRBV5-1 to TRBJ2-7, with 9 positions matching TRBD2. CDR3 length: 15 amino acids. The V segment lost 0 bases and the J segment 2 bases; nucleotides outside the gene matches: 3. CDR1 is SGHRS and CDR2 is YFSETQ in the germline V gene. The CDR3 protein is CASSLEAGGTYEQYF. In DNA form, the CDR3 reads TGCGCCAGCAGCTTGGAGGCGGGAGGGACCTACGAGCAGTACTTC.

This clonotype has just a few counts. The genes are TRBV12-3 or TRBV12-4 and TRBJ2-1, with 8 nucleotides matching TRBD2. CDR3 length: 11 residues. Trimming cost V 7 bases and J 14 bases; bases outside gene matches: 7. CDR3 bases: TGTGCCAGCACTCCGGGAGGGCCAAAGTTCTTC. It is translated as CASTPGGPKFF.

The gene calls are TRBV7-3 and TRBJ2-2; TRBD1 aligns across 9 bases. The CDR3 loop spans 17 amino acids. Germline V gene sequence: CDR1 SGHTA, CDR2 FQGTGA. Unmatched junction bases numbered 6, after V lost 1 base and J lost 3 bases. Here the CDR3 DNA reads TGTGCCAGCAGCTTAATGGGACAGGGTATCGACACCGGGGAGCTGTTTTTT. Amino acid sequence: CASSLMGQGIDTGELFF. Full variable domain (missing parts from reference TRBV7-3 and TRBJ2-2): GAGVSQTPSNKVTEKGKYVELRCDPISGHTALYWYRQSLGQGPEFLIYFQGTGAADDSGLPNDRFFAVRPEGSVSTLKIQRTERGDSAVYLCASSLMGQGIDTGELFFGEGSRLTVL.

This clonotype was counted many times. The chain uses TRBV15 and TRBJ1-2; possible D gene TRBD1, 5 bases. The CDR3 runs to 14 residues. Trimming removed 0 bases at V and 4 bases at J, with 9 bases between. Germline CDR1 is LNHNV and CDR2 is YYDKDF (reference sequence). The CDR3 protein is CATSREGVVYGYTF. CDR3 bases: TGTGCCACCAGCAGAGAGGGGGTCGTCTATGGCTACACCTTC.

This clonotype was counted many times. Here the CDR3 reads CSAKRGVDKNIQYF. CDR3 DNA: TGCAGTGCTAAGAGGGGGGTGGACAAAAACATTCAGTACTTC. The V call is TRBV20-1, the J call TRBJ2-4, with D perhaps matching TRBD1 or TRBD2 (6 bases each). V was cut by 4 bases and J by 3 bases, with 13 bases left in between. The germline CDR1 and CDR2 sequences are DFQATT and SNEGSKA (reference sequence). This CDR3 contains 14 residues.

This clonotype was counted a few times. The rearrangement links TRBV2 to TRBJ2-7; D not certain. V lost 5 bases and J 2 bases, leaving 10 bases between the germline ends. Germline CDR1 SNHLY, CDR2 FYNNEI. The CDR3 runs 13 residues. For the CDR3, the DNA is TGTGCCAGCAGTTACGGGCCTGCCTACGAGCAGTACTTC. It specifies CASSYGPAYEQYF.

This clonotype was seen only a few times. In nucleotides, the CDR3 is TGTGCCAGCAGGCCGACAGCGAACACTGAAGCTTTCTTT. This encodes CASRPTANTEAFF. V and J are TRBV27 and TRBJ1-1; D is possibly TRBD1 (5 bases). Germline values: CDR1 MNHEY, CDR2 SMNVEV (reference sequence). V lost 6 bases to trimming and J lost 1 base, with 9 bases between them. The CDR3 totals 13 residues.

This clonotype was detected only a few times. V is TRBV12-3 or TRBV12-4 and J is TRBJ1-1; D may be TRBD1 (5 bases). Deletions cut 11 bases from V and 3 bases from J, with 16 bases between. The CDR3 is 13 amino acids. The CDR3 nucleotides read TGTGCCGGCGGGGGGGAGGGAGACACTGAAGCTTTCTTT. Protein product: CAGGGEGDTEAFF.

This chain joins TRBV7-8 and TRBJ2-1; D tentatively reads TRBD1 or TRBD2 (5 bases each). Germline CDR1 is SGHVS and CDR2 is FQNEAQ. The CDR3 is 14 residues long. Trimming shortened V by 1 base and J by 15 bases, and 19 bases separated the two germline ends. The CDR3 DNA is TGTGCCAGCAGCTTAGGGGACGGCGTGTGGGTGAGGTTCTTC. This gives the protein CASSLGDGVWVRFF. Using reference TRBV7-8 and TRBJ2-1 for the parts outside the CDR3, the full variable domain is GAGVSQSPRYKVAKRGQDVALRCDPISGHVSLFWYQQALGQGPEFLTYFQNEAQLDKSGLPSDRFFAERPEGSVSTLKIQRTQQEDSAVYLCASSLGDGVWVRFFGPGTRLTVL.

J is TRBJ2-2 and V is TRBV25-1; TRBD2 aligns across 7 bases. This CDR3 region has 13 residues. The junction had 7 bases not matched to a gene; V was cut back by 8 bases and J by 7 bases. Per the germline V gene, CDR1 is MGHDK and CDR2 is SYGVNS. This CDR3 reads CASLRGGNGELFF. CDR3 DNA sequence: TGTGCCAGCCTTCGGGGAGGGAACGGGGAGCTGTTTTTT.

This clonotype was seen repeatedly, ten times or more. The chain links TRBV20-1 to TRBJ2-7; unclear D gene. This CDR3 has 15 residues. The germline V gene encodes CDR1 DFQATT and CDR2 SNEGSKA (reference sequence). Trimming shortened V by 0 bases and J by 0 bases, and 12 bases separated the two germline ends. Written as DNA, the CDR3 is TGCAGTGCTAGAGACTTGGCGGAGAGCTCCTACGAGCAGTACTTC. The encoded protein is CSARDLAESSYEQYF.

This chain links TRBV4-1 with TRBJ2-7; the D gene is possibly TRBD1 (6 bases). The ends were cut back, 0 bases at V and 3 bases at J, with 18 bases in the middle. The CDR3 contains 17 residues. The germline V gene encodes CDR1 MGHRA and CDR2 YSYEKL. CDR3 residues: CASSQDLVGGVGYEQYF. DNA for the CDR3: TGCGCCAGCAGCCAAGATCTTGTAGGGGGTGTCGGCTACGAGCAGTACTTC.

This sequence joins TRBV20-1 and TRBJ2-1; D not certain. The CDR3 has 11 residues. Trimming took 5 bases from V and 9 from J, leaving 11 bases between them. Looked up from germline, CDR1 is DFQATT and CDR2 is SNEGSKA (reference sequence). The CDR3 region has the DNA TGCAGTGCTGACCCTGTAAGTGAGCAGTTCTTC. Its translation is CSADPVSEQFF.

This chain connects TRBV12-3 or TRBV12-4 to TRBJ2-2; D gene uncertain. This CDR3 spans 14 amino acids. Trimming shortened V by 7 bases and J by 2 bases, and 11 bases separated the two germline ends. The CDR3 region is CASTPSPNTGELFF. CDR3 DNA: TGTGCCAGCACCCCCTCCCCCAACACCGGGGAGCTGTTTTTT.